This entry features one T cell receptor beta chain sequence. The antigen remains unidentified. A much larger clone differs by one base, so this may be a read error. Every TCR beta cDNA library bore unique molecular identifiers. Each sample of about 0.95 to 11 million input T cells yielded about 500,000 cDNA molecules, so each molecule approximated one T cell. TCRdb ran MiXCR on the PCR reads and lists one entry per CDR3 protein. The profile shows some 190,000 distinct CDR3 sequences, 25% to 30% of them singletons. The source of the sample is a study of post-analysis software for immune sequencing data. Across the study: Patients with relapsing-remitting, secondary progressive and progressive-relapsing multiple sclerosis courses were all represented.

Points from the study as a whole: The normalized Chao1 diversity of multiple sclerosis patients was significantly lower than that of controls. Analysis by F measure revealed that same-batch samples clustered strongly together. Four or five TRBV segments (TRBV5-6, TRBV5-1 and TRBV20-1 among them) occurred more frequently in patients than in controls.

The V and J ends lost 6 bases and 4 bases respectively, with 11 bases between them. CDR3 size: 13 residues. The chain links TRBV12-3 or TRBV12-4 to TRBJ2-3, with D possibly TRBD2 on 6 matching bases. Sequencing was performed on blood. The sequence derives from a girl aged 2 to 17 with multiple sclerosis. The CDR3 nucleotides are TGTGCCAGCAGGTCGGGAGAAGCAGATACGCAGTATTTT. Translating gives CASRSGEADTQYF.